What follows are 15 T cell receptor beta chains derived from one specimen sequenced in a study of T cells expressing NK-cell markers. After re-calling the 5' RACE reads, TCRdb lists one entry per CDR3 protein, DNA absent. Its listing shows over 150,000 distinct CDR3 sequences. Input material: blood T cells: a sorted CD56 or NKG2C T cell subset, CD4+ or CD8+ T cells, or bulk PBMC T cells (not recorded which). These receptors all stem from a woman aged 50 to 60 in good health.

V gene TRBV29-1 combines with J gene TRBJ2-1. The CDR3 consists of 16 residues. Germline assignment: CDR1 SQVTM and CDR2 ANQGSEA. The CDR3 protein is CSVEDLGFLPYNEQFF.

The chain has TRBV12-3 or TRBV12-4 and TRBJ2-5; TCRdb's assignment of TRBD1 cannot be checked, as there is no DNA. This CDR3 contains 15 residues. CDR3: CASSNRDGLQETQYF.

CDR3: CASSHQDTLNTEAFF. V is TRBV27 and J is TRBJ1-1; there is no DNA to check the TCRdb D call of TRBD1. The CDR3 runs 15 residues. Germline CDR1 reads MNHEY; CDR2 reads SMNVEV (reference sequence).

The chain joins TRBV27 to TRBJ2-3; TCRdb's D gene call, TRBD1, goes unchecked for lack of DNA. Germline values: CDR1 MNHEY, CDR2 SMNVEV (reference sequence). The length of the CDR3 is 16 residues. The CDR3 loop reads CASSTQGGVGADTQYF.

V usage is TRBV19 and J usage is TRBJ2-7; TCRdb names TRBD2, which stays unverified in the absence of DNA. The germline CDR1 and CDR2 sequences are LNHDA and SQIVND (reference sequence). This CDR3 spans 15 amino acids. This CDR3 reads CASSMVGEVPYEQYF.

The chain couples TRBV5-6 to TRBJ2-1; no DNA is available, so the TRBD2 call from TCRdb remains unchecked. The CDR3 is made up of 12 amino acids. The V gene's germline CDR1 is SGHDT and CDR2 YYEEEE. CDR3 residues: CASSLFAGEQFF. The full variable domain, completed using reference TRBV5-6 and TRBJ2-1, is DAGVTQSPTHLIKTRGQQVTLRCSPKSGHDTVSWYQQALGQGPQFIFQYYEEEERQRGNFPDRFSGHQFPNYSSELNVNALLLGDSALYLCASSLFAGEQFFGPGTRLTVL.

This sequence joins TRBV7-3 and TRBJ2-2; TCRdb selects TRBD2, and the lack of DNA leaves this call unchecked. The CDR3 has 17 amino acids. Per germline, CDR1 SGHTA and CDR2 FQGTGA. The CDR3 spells CASRPAVSGRKSGELFF.

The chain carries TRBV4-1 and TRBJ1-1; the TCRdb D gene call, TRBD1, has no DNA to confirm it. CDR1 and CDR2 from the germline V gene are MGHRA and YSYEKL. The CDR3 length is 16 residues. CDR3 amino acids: CASSSAGGAKNTEAFF.

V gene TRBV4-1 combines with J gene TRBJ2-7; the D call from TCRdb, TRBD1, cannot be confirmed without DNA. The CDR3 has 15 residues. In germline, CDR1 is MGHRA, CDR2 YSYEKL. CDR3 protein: CASSQGPGGSYEQYF.

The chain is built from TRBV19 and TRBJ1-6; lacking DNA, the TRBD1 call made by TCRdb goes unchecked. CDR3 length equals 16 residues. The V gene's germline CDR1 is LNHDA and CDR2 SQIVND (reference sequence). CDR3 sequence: CASSISGATDNSPLHF. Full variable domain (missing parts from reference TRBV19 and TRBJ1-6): DGGITQSPKYLFRKEGQNVTLSCEQNLNHDAMYWYRQDPGQGLRLIYYSQIVNDFQKGDIAEGYSVSREKKESFPLTVTSAQKNPTAFYLCASSISGATDNSPLHFGNGTRLTVT.

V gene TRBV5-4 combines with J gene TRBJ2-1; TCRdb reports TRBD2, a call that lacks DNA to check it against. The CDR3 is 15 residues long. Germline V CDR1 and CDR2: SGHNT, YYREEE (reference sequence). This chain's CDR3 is CASSLLAGGPNEQFF.

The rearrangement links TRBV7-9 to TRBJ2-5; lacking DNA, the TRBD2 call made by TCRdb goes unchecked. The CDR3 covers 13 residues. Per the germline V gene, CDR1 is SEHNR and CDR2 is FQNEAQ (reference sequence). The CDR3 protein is CASSPAGGETQYF.

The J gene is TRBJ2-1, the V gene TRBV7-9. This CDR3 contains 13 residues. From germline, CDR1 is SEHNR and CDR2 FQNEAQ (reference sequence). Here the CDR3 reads CASSPTQGYEQFF. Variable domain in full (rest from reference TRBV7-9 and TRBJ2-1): DTGVSQNPRHKITKRGQNVTFRCDPISEHNRLYWYRQTLGQGPEFLTYFQNEAQLEKSRLLSDRFSAERPKGSFSTLEIQRTEQGDSAMYLCASSPTQGYEQFFGPGTRLTVL.

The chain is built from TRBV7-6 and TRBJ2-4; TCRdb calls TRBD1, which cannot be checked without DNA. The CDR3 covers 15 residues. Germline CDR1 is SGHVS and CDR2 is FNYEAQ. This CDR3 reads CASSLSQGAKNIQYF.

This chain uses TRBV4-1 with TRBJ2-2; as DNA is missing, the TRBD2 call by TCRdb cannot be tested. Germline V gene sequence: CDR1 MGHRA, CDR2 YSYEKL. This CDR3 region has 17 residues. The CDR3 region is CASSQDGTSGITGELFF.